This entry lists 8 T cell receptor beta chains sequenced from one sample in a study of post-analysis software for immune sequencing data. Study results and caveats: Five TRBV segments, including TRBV5-6, TRBV5-1 and TRBV20-1, were more frequent in patients than controls.

Which antigens these TCRs recognize remains unknown. Unique molecular identifiers were present in the TCR beta cDNA libraries. Using its own MiXCR run on the PCR reads, TCRdb lists one record per CDR3 protein. The profile shows 800,000 to 950,000 distinct CDR3 sequences, around 53% of them singletons. Sequencing input: blood. Source of these receptors: a girl under 18 with multiple sclerosis.

This clonotype was found a few times. The junction departs from germline at one end; a sequencing error may be responsible. The V and J genes are TRBV20-1 and TRBJ1-5; 7 nucleotides line up with TRBD1. The CDR3 covers 13 residues. Germline CDR1 is DFQATT and CDR2 is SNEGSKA (reference sequence). For the CDR3, the DNA is TGCAGTGCAAGAGGGACAGAAGGTCAGCCCCAGCATTTT. Amino acids: CSARGTEGQPQHF.

CDR3 loop: CASSRENLVGQETQYF. The CDR3 coding sequence is TGTGCCAGCAGCCGCGAGAACTTAGTGGGCCAAGAGACCCAGTACTTC. This chain connects TRBV12-3 or TRBV12-4 to TRBJ2-5; no clear D gene. Trimming cost V 6 bases and J 1 base, with 18 bases left between them. CDR3 length: 16 residues.

This clonotype was seen a handful of times. The V call is TRBV7-8, the J call TRBJ2-1; 9 nucleotides line up with TRBD2. This CDR3 is 19 amino acids long. The ends lost 3 bases at V and 0 bases at J; junction bases unmatched: 12. The germline V gene has CDR1 SGHVS and CDR2 FQNEAQ. The DNA of the CDR3 is TGTGCCAGCAGCTTCAATCCGACTAGCGGATGGAGCTCCTACAATGAGCAGTTCTTC. As protein: CASSFNPTSGWSSYNEQFF.

V gene TRBV5-4 combines with J gene TRBJ2-3; TRBD2 matches 10 bases. This CDR3 is 15 amino acids long. Losses at the gene ends were 0 bases for V and 5 bases for J; bases not matched to a gene: 3. Germline V lookup: CDR1 SGHNT, CDR2 YYREEE (reference sequence). The CDR3 spells CASSLDQRGGDTQYF. The CDR3 nucleotides read TGTGCCAGCAGCTTGGACCAGCGGGGGGGAGATACGCAGTATTTT.

The rearrangement uses TRBV5-1 and TRBJ2-3, with D perhaps matching TRBD2 (6 bases). V was pared by 0 bases and J by 6 bases, with 17 bases between. This CDR3 is 16 amino acids long. CDR1 is SGHRS, CDR2 YFSETQ, per germline. CDR3 amino acids: CASSLAVAGSSDTQYF. The CDR3 DNA reads as TGCGCCAGCAGCTTGGCCGTGGCGGGGTCGAGTGATACGCAGTATTTT.

This clonotype has just a few counts. The chain has TRBV10-1 and TRBJ2-1; no clear D gene. There are 17 residues in the CDR3. V was cut by 4 bases and J by 4 bases, with 20 bases left in between. Per the germline V gene, CDR1 is WNHNN and CDR2 is SYGVQD (reference sequence). The CDR3 DNA reads as TGCGCCAGCAGTGGACCACCAGCAGTCAGTCCATACAATGAGCAGTTCTTC. Amino acid sequence: CASSGPPAVSPYNEQFF.

The chain is built from TRBV20-1 and TRBJ2-7; D is undetermined. The J call may be in error: the DNA end matches TRBJ2-4 better. This CDR3 region has 14 residues. Germline assignment: CDR1 DFQATT and CDR2 SNEGSKA (reference sequence). The CDR3 loop reads CSADDWGSSDIQYF. CDR3 nucleotides: TGCAGTGCCGACGATTGGGGATCGTCGGACATTCAGTACTTC.

The rearrangement joins TRBV12-3 or TRBV12-4 to TRBJ2-1; 7 nucleotides line up with TRBD1. The CDR3 contains 14 residues. The ends lost 6 bases at V and 8 bases at J; junction bases unmatched: 10. CDR3 DNA sequence: TGTGCCAGCAGGCACACAGGGGAAAACTATGAGCAGTTCTTC. Its protein product is CASRHTGENYEQFF.